A selection of T cell receptor beta chains follows, all from one sample in a study of beta chain features in type 1 diabetes. Some clones are missing from TCRdb's copy, which holds only in-frame ones; the method was immunoSEQ multiplex PCR. The sample records approximately 160,000 clones, about 8.1% being singletons. The sequenced sample was central memory CD4+ T cells from blood. All receptors derive from a man aged 18-30 years in good health. Each CDR3 is given with its conserved first and last residue. The D gene is left open where the match is weak. Only part of the rows carry a size: once, few, many, or a class if the clone is expanded.

v_gene	abundance	j_gene	d_gene	CDR3aa	CDR3nt
TRBV30	few	TRBJ1-1	TRBD1	CAWARGAETEAFF	TGTGCCTGGGCCAGGGGGGCAGAGACTGAAGCTTTCTTT
TRBV28	many	TRBJ2-7	NA	CASSSRQGGSYEQYF	TGTGCCAGCAGCAGCAGGCAGGGGGGTTCCTACGAGCAGTACTTC
TRBV10-3	few	TRBJ1-2	NA	CAISESSPNYGYTF	TGTGCCATCAGTGAATCCTCTCCTAACTATGGCTACACCTTC
TRBV2	NA	TRBJ1-2	NA	CASNRVGGYTF	TGTGCCAGCAACAGGGTCGGGGGCTACACCTTC
TRBV6-5	NA	TRBJ1-2	NA	CASSQQGTSNYGYTF	TGTGCCAGCAGCCAGCAGGGGACCTCTAACTATGGCTACACCTTC
TRBV5-4	many	TRBJ2-1	NA	CASSLGSDEQFF	TGTGCCAGCAGCTTGGGTAGCGATGAGCAGTTCTTC
TRBV5-6	NA	TRBJ1-4	TRBD1	CASSFGSGQGVPTNEKLFF	TGTGCCAGCAGCTTTGGATCGGGACAGGGGGTTCCAACTAATGAAAAACTGTTTTTT
TRBV6-1	few	TRBJ1-5	TRBD1	CASSEGTGHQPQHF	TGTGCCAGCAGTGAAGGGACAGGACATCAGCCCCAGCATTTT
TRBV9	few	TRBJ1-1	NA	CASSPSGALSDTEAFF	TGTGCCAGCAGCCCCTCAGGGGCCCTAAGTGACACTGAAGCTTTCTTT
TRBV7-2	many	TRBJ2-3	NA	CASSSLAETDTQYF	TGTGCCAGCAGCTCGTTAGCGGAAACAGATACGCAGTATTTT
TRBV5-1	few	TRBJ1-1	NA	CASSFQAEGTEAFF	TGCGCCAGCAGCTTTCAAGCTGAGGGCACTGAAGCTTTCTTT
TRBV5-5	few	TRBJ2-3	NA	CASSLAGDADTQYF	TGTGCCAGCAGCTTGGCGGGAGACGCAGATACGCAGTATTTT
TRBV7-8	NA	TRBJ1-2	NA	CASSPPLKGGYGYTF	TGTGCCAGCAGCCCCCCCCTTAAGGGGGGGTATGGCTACACCTTC
TRBV4-3	NA	TRBJ2-7	NA	CASSQEVGVGYEQYF	TGCGCCAGCAGCCAAGAGGTAGGGGTAGGATACGAGCAGTACTTC
TRBV28	few	TRBJ2-5	TRBD2	CASSSLAGGWQTQYF	TGTGCCAGCAGCTCACTAGCGGGGGGGTGGCAGACCCAGTACTTC
TRBV5-6	few	TRBJ1-2	NA	CASSPGGGRTDTF	TGTGCCAGCAGCCCGGGGGGCGGCAGAACTGACACCTTC
TRBV30	few	TRBJ1-2	TRBD1	CAWSVQGAGGYTF	TGTGCCTGGAGTGTACAGGGGGCTGGTGGCTACACCTTC
TRBV4-1	once	TRBJ1-4	NA	CASSQRQATNEKLFF	TGCGCCAGCAGCCAGAGACAAGCAACTAATGAAAAACTGTTTTTT
TRBV21-1	NA	TRBJ1-1	NA	CASSKALEGSNTEAFF	TGTGCCAGCAGCAAAGCGCTTGAAGGGAGCAACACTGAAGCTTTCTTT
TRBV10-3	many	TRBJ2-7	TRBD2	CAISESSGVDSYEQYF	TGTGCCATCAGTGAGTCGAGCGGGGTCGACTCCTACGAGCAGTACTTC
TRBV10-3	NA	TRBJ1-3	NA	CAAARSGNTIYF	TGTGCCGCGGCAAGGTCCGGAAACACCATATATTTT
TRBV6-6	NA	TRBJ1-1	NA	CASRGLPNTEAFF	TGTGCCAGCAGGGGACTTCCGAACACTGAAGCTTTCTTT
TRBV4-1	few	TRBJ2-6	TRBD1	CASSQPQGSGANVLTF	TGCGCCAGCAGCCAGCCACAGGGGTCTGGGGCCAACGTCCTGACTTTC
TRBV28	many	TRBJ2-3	TRBD1	CASSLYGQGLINTQYF	TGTGCCAGCAGTTTATACGGACAGGGGTTGATAAATACGCAGTATTTT
TRBV7-2	NA	TRBJ2-5	TRBD1	CASSLQGVQETQYF	TGTGCCAGCAGCTTACAGGGGGTACAAGAGACCCAGTACTTC
TRBV6-6	few	TRBJ2-3	TRBD1	CASSQRTGVTDTQYF	TGTGCCAGCAGTCAACGGACAGGGGTGACAGATACGCAGTATTTT
TRBV27	few	TRBJ2-7	NA	CASSLSRRDYEQYF	TGTGCCAGCAGTTTATCGAGGAGAGATTACGAGCAGTACTTC
TRBV5-1	few	TRBJ2-5	TRBD1	CASSRGQGKETQYF	TGCGCCAGCAGCAGGGGACAGGGGAAAGAGACCCAGTACTTC
TRBV5-6	few	TRBJ2-1	TRBD1	CASSFGTGGYNEQFF	TGTGCCAGCAGCTTTGGGACAGGGGGGTACAATGAGCAGTTCTTC
TRBV11-2	few	TRBJ2-3	NA	CASSSRGTHTDTQYF	TGTGCCAGCAGCTCTCGGGGGACCCACACAGATACGCAGTATTTT
TRBV11-2	NA	TRBJ2-3	TRBD2	CASSLLPSGRARPDTQYF	TGTGCCAGCAGCTTACTTCCTAGCGGGAGGGCCCGGCCAGATACGCAGTATTTT
TRBV5-5	NA	TRBJ2-1	TRBD2	CASSLSGTSGGAPSYNEQFF	TGTGCCAGCAGCTTATCCGGGACTAGCGGGGGGGCACCCTCCTACAATGAGCAGTTCTTC
TRBV4-2	few	TRBJ1-1	NA	CASSQDGGPEAFF	TGTGCCAGCAGCCAAGATGGGGGCCCTGAAGCTTTCTTT